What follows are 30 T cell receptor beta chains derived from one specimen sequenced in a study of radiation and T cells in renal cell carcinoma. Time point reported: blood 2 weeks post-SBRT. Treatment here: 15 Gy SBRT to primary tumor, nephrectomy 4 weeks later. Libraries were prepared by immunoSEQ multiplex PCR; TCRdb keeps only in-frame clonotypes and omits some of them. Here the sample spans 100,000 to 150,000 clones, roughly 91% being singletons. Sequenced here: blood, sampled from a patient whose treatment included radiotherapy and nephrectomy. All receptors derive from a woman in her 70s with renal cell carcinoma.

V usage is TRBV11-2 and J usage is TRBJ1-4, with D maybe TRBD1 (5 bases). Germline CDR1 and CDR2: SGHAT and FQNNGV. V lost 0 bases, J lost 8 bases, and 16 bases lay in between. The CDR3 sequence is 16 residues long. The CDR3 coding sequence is TGTGCCAGCAGCTTAGAGGGCTCGGGGGTAGGAGAAAAACTGTTTTTT. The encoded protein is CASSLEGSGVGEKLFF.

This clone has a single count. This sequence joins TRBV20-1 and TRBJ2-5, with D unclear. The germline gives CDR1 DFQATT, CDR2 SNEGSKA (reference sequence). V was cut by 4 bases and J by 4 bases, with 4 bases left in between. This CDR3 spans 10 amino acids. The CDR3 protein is CSATLETQYF. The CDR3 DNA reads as TGCAGTGCTACCTTAGAGACCCAGTACTTC.

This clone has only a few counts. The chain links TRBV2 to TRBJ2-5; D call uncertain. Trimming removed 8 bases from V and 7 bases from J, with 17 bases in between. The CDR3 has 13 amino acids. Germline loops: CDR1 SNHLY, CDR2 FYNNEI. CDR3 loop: CASGTDTEWTQYF. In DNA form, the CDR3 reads TGTGCCAGCGGCACCGACACGGAATGGACCCAGTACTTC.

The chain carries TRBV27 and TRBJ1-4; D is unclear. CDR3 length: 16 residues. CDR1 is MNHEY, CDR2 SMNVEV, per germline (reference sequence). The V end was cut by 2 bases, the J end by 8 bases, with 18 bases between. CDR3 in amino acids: CASSLRAALRGEKLFF. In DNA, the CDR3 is TGTGCCAGCAGTTTAAGGGCGGCCCTTCGGGGAGAAAAACTGTTTTTT.

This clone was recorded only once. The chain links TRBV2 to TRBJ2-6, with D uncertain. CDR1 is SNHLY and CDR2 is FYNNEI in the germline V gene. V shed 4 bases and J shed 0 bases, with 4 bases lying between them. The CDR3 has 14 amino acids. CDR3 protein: CASSAHSGANVLTF. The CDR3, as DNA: TGTGCCAGCAGTGCTCACTCTGGGGCCAACGTCCTGACTTTC. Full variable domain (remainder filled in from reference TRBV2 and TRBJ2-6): EPEVTQTPSHQVTQMGQEVILRCVPISNHLYFYWYRQILGQKVEFLVSFYNNEISEKSEIFDDQFSVERPDGSNFTLKIRSTKLEDSAMYFCASSAHSGANVLTFGAGSRLTVL.

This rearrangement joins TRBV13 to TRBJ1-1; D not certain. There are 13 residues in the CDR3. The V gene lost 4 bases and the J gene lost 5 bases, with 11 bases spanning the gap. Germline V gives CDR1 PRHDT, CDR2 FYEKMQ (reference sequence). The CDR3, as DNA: TGTGCCAGCAGCTCGGAAATGGGGACTGAAGCTTTCTTT. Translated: CASSSEMGTEAFF.

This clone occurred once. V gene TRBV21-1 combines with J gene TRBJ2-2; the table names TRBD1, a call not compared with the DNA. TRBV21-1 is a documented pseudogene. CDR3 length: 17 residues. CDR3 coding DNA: TGTGCCAGCAGCAAACTCGGGGACAGGGGAAACACCGGGGAGCTGTTTTTT. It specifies CASSKLGDRGNTGELFF.

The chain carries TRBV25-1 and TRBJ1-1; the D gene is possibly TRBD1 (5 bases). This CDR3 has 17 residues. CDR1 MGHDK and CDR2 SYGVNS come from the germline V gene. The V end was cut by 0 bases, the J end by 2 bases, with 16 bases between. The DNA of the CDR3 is TGTGCCAGCAGTGAATACAGGGTGGAGGGCTTAAACACTGAAGCTTTCTTT. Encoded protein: CASSEYRVEGLNTEAFF. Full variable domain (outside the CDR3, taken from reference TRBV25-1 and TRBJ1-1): EADIYQTPRYLVIGTGKKITLECSQTMGHDKMYWYQQDPGMELHLIHYSYGVNSTEKGDLSSESTVSRIRTEHFPLTLESARPSHTSQYLCASSEYRVEGLNTEAFFGQGTRLTVV.

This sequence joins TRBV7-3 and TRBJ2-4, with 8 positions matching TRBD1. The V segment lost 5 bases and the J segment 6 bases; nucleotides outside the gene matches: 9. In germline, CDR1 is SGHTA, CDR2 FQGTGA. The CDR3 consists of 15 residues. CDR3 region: CASSPGVGQGNIQYF. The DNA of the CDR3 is TGTGCCAGCAGCCCGGGCGTAGGACAGGGAAACATTCAGTACTTC.

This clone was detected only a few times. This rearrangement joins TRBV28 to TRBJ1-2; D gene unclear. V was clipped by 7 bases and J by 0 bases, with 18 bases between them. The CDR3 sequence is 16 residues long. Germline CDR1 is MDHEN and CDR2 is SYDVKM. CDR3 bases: TGTGCCAGCACCCGATCGGGCAAATCGGCTAACTATGGCTACACCTTC. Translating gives CASTRSGKSANYGYTF.

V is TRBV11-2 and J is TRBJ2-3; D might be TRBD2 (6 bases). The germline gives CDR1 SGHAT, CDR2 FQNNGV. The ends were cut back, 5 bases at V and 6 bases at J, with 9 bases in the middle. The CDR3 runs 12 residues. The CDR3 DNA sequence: TGTGCCAGCAGCCCCCTAGCGGATACGCAGTATTTT. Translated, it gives CASSPLADTQYF.

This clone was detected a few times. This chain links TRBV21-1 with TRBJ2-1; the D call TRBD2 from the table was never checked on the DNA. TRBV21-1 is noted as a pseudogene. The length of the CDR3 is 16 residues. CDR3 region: CASSKGFAGGYNEQFF. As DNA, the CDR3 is TGTGCCAGCAGCAAAGGTTTTGCGGGGGGGTACAATGAGCAGTTCTTC.

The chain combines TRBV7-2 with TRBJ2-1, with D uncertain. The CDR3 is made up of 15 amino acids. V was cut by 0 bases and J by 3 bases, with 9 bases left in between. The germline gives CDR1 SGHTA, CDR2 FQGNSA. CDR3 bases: TGTGCCAGCAGCTTAGCGGATTTTTACTACAATGAGCAGTTCTTC. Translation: CASSLADFYYNEQFF. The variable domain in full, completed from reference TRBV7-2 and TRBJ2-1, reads GAGVSQSPSNKVTEKGKDVELRCDPISGHTALYWYRQSLGQGLEFLIYFQGNSAPDKSGLPSDRFSAERTGGSVSTLTIQRTQQEDSAVYLCASSLADFYYNEQFFGPGTRLTVL.

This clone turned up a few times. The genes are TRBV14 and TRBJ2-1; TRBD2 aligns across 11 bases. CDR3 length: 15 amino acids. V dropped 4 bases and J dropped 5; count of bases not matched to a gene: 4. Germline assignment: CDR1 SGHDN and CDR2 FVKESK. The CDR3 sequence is CASSPLAGVHNEQFF. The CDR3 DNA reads TGTGCCAGCAGCCCACTAGCGGGGGTCCACAATGAGCAGTTCTTC.

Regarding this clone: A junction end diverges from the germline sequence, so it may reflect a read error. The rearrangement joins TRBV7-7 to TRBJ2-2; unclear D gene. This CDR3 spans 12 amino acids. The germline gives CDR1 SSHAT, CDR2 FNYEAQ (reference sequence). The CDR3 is CASSSNTGELFF. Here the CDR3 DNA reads TGTGCTAGCAGCTCAAACACCGGGGAGCTGTTTTTT.

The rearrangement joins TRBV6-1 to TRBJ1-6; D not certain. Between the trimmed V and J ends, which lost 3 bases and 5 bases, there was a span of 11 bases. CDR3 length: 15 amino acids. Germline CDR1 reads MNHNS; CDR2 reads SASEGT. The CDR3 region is CASSEAHLDNSPLHF. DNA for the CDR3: TGTGCCAGCAGTGAGGCACACTTGGATAATTCACCCCTCCACTTT.

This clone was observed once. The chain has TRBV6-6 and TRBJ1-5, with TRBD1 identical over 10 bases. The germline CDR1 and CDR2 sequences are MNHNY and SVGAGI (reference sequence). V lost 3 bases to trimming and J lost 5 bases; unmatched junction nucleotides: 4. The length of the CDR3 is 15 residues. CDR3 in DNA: TGTGCCAGCAGTTATTCCGGGACAGGGGATCAGCCCCAGCATTTT. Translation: CASSYSGTGDQPQHF.

The CDR3 protein is CASSLAGSAGANVLTF. The CDR3 bases are TGCGCCAGCAGCTTGGCGGGGTCCGCTGGGGCCAACGTCCTGACTTTC. The rearrangement joins TRBV5-1 to TRBJ2-6; D might be TRBD2 (5 bases). V shed 0 bases and J shed 2 bases, with 9 bases lying between them. CDR1 is SGHRS and CDR2 is YFSETQ in the germline V gene. The CDR3 totals 16 residues.

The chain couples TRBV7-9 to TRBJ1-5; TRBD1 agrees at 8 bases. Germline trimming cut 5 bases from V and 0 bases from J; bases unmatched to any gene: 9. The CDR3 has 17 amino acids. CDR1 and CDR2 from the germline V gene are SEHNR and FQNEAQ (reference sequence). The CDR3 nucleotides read TGTGCCAGCAGCAAACAGACAGGGGTACATAGCAATCAGCCCCAGCATTTT. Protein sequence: CASSKQTGVHSNQPQHF.

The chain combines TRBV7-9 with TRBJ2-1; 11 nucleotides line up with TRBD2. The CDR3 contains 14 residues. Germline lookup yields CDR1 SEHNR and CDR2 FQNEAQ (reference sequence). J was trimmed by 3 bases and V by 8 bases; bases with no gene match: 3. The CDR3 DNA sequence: TGTGCCAGCTGTCTAGCGGGGGGCTACAATGAGCAGTTCTTC. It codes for CASCLAGGYNEQFF.

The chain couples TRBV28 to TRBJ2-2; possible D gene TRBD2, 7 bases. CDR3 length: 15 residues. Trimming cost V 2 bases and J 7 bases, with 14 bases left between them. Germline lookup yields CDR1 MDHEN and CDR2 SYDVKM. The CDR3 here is CASSLVGGHGGELFF. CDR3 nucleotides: TGTGCCAGCAGTTTAGTGGGGGGGCATGGCGGGGAGCTGTTTTTT.

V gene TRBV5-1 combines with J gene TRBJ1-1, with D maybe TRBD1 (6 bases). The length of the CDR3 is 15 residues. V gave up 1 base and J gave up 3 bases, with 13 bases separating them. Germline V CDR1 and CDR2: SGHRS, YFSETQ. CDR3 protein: CASSLLWGADTEAFF. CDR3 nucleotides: TGCGCCAGCAGCTTGTTGTGGGGGGCCGACACTGAAGCTTTCTTT.

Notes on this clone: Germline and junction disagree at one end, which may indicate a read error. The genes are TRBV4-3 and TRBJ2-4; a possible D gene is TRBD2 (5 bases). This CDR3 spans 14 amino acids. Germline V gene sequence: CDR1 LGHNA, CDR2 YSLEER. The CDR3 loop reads CASSQGLAENIQYF. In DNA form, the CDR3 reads TGCGCCAGCAGCCAAGGGCTAGCCGAAAACATTCAGTACTTC.

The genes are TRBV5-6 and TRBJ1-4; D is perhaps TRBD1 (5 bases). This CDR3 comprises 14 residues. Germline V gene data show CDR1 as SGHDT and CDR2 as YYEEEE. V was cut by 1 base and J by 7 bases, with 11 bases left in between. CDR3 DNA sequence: TGTGCCAGCAGCTTGAGGGGAGGGCTTGAAAAACTGTTTTTT. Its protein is CASSLRGGLEKLFF.

The CDR3 spells CASSLRAGTGELFF. CDR3 sequence (DNA): TGTGCCAGCAGCTTAAGAGCAGGGACCGGGGAGCTGTTTTTT. The chain has TRBV7-6 and TRBJ2-2; TRBD1 might be the D (5 bases). V was shortened by 2 bases and J by 5 bases, with 9 bases between the two germline ends. Looked up from germline, CDR1 is SGHVS and CDR2 is FNYEAQ. The CDR3 sequence is 14 residues long.

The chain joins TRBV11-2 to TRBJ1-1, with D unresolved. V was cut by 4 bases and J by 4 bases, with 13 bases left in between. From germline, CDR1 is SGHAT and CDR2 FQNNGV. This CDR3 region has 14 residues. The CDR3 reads CASSSSLAGTEAFF. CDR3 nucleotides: TGTGCCAGCAGCTCGAGCCTGGCGGGCACTGAAGCTTTCTTT.

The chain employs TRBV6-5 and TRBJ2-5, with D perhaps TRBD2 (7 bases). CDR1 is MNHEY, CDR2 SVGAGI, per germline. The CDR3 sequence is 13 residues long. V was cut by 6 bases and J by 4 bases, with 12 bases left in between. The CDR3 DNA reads TGTGCCAGCAGCCGCGGGGGCTCAGAGACCCAGTACTTC. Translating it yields CASSRGGSETQYF.

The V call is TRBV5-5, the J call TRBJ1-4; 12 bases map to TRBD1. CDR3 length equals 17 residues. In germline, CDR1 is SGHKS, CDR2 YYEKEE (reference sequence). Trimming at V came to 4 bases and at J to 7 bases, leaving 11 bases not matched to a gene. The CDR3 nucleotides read TGTGCCAGCAGCGGAAGGGACAGGGGGCTGATTGGTGAAAAACTGTTTTTT. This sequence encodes CASSGRDRGLIGEKLFF.

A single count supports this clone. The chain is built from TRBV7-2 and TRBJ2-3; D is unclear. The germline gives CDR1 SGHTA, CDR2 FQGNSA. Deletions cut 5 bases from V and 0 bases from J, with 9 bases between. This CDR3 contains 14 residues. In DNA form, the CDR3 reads TGTGCCAGCAGCCCCTTACGGAGCACAGATACGCAGTATTTT. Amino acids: CASSPLRSTDTQYF.

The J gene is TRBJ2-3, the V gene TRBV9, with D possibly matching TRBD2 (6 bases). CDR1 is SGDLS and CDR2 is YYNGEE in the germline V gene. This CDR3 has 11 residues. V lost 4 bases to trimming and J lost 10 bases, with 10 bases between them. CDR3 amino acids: CASSLGGPQYF. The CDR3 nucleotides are TGTGCCAGCAGCTTGGGGGGTCCGCAGTATTTT.